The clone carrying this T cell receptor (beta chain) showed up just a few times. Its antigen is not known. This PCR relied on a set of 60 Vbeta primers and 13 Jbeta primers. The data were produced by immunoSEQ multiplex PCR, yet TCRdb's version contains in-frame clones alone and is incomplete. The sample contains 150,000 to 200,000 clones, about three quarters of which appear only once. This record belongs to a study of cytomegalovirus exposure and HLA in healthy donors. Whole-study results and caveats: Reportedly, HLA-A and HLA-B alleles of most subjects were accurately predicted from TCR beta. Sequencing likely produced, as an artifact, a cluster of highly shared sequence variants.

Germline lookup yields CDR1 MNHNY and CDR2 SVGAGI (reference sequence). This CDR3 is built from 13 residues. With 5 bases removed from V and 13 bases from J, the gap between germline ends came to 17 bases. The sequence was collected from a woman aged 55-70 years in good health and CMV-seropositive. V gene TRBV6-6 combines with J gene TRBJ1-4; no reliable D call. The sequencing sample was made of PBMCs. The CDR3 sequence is CASSLAGREGLFF. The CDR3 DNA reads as TGTGCCAGCAGTCTGGCAGGCCGCGAGGGACTGTTTTTT.